The 32 T cell receptor beta chains below come from one sample, sequenced in a study of cytotoxic CD8 clonotypes in ibrutinib-treated CLL (dated by TCRdb to the early 2020s). Library creation used the immunoSEQ multiplex PCR assay. TCRdb's version of the immuneACCESS table is confined to in-frame rearrangements and falls short of the full clone set. An unresolved V gene accounts for under half of the shortfall where checked; the remainder is of unknown origin. This sample is represented by nearly 100,000 clones; roughly 80% of them were singletons. In total, the top ten clones hold approximately 30% of the sample. The time point label corresponds to: about eleven months on ibrutinib. The material sequenced was PBMCs, taken after 12 months of ibrutinib treatment. Source of these receptors: a human donor with chronic lymphocytic leukemia.

The CDR3 loop reads CASSGTDQETQYF. Here the CDR3 DNA reads TGTGCCAGCTCAGGGACAGACCAAGAGACCCAGTACTTC. The genes are TRBV18 and TRBJ2-5; 7 bases are shared with TRBD1. Germline CDR1 and CDR2: KGHSH and LQKENI. The V segment lost 5 bases and the J segment 0 bases; nucleotides outside the gene matches: 0. This CDR3 contains 13 residues.

This chain uses TRBV5-1 with TRBJ2-1; either TRBD1 or TRBD2 may fit D (5 bases each). CDR1 SGHRS and CDR2 YFSETQ come from the germline V gene. V shed 4 bases and J shed 0 bases, with 14 bases lying between them. The CDR3 sequence is 16 residues long. CDR3 in amino acids: CASSVGTASSYNEQFF. For the CDR3, the DNA is TGCGCCAGCAGCGTCGGGACCGCCAGCTCCTACAATGAGCAGTTCTTC.

V usage is TRBV6-5 and J usage is TRBJ2-6; D could derive from TRBD1 or TRBD2 (5 bases each). The V end was cut by 4 bases, the J end by 0 bases, with 10 bases between. Germline CDR1 MNHEY, CDR2 SVGAGI. This CDR3 is built from 16 residues. For the CDR3, the DNA is TGTGCCAGCAGTTTGGGGGTCGGCTCTGGGGCCAACGTCCTGACTTTC. It yields the protein CASSLGVGSGANVLTF.

Comment on this clone: A read error is possible here, since a much larger clone lies one base away. Other DNA sequences in the sample encode the same CDR3. CDR3 nucleotide sequence: TGTGCCAGTAGCGCTAGCGGGGGGACACGCGGGGATACGCAGTATTTT. This gives the protein CASSASGGTRGDTQYF. V and J are TRBV2 and TRBJ2-3, with 11 bases aligning to TRBD2. V dropped 9 bases and J dropped 6; count of bases not matched to a gene: 14. The germline gives CDR1 SNHLY, CDR2 FYNNEI. CDR3 length: 16 residues.

The rearrangement uses TRBV27 and TRBJ2-1; 9 nucleotides agree with TRBD2. CDR3 size: 17 residues. J gave up 8 bases and V 5 bases, and 16 bases lay outside the gene matches. Germline assignment: CDR1 MNHEY and CDR2 SMNVEV (reference sequence). CDR3 loop: CASSQAGTGGGAYEQFF. The CDR3 coding sequence is TGTGCCAGCAGTCAAGCCGGGACTGGCGGGGGGGCCTATGAGCAGTTCTTC.

This sequence joins TRBV30 and TRBJ1-6, with 9 nucleotides matching TRBD1. Unmatched junction bases numbered 5, after V lost 2 bases and J lost 6 bases. The CDR3 sequence is 15 residues long. CDR1 and CDR2 (germline): GTSNPN, SVGIG (reference sequence). This chain's CDR3 is CAWSPQGAGNSPLHF. The DNA for the CDR3 is TGTGCCTGGAGTCCACAGGGGGCTGGTAATTCACCCCTCCACTTT.

About this clone: This CDR3 is also generated by other DNA sequences in the sample. The chain is built from TRBV5-1 and TRBJ2-5, with D possibly being TRBD1 (6 bases). V was trimmed by 1 base and J by 2 bases, leaving 9 bases between them. Germline V gives CDR1 SGHRS, CDR2 YFSETQ. The CDR3 consists of 14 residues. The CDR3 loop reads CASSLSGVQETQYF. The CDR3 bases are TGCGCCAGCAGCTTGTCAGGGGTGCAAGAGACCCAGTACTTC.

The CDR3 protein is CASSRDSKNQPQHF. The CDR3 region has the DNA TGTGCCAGCAGCCGAGACTCCAAAAATCAGCCCCAGCATTTT. V usage is TRBV7-2 and J usage is TRBJ1-5; D call uncertain. The germline CDR1 and CDR2 sequences are SGHTA and FQGNSA. Trimming left V 5 bases short and J 4 bases short, with 12 bases between. The CDR3 sequence is 14 residues long.

This rearrangement joins TRBV7-9 to TRBJ1-2; D perhaps matches TRBD1 (5 bases). The germline V gene encodes CDR1 SEHNR and CDR2 FQNEAQ (reference sequence). The CDR3 runs to 18 residues. With 5 bases removed from V and 6 bases from J, the gap between germline ends came to 28 bases. The CDR3 nucleotides read TGTGCCAGCAGCCCAATCCCCCCCATGACCCCAACCAGGGATGGCTACACCTTC. Encoded protein: CASSPIPPMTPTRDGYTF.

This chain uses TRBV7-2 with TRBJ1-4; D remains unclear. V shed 3 bases and J shed 0 bases, with 2 bases lying between them. The CDR3 sequence is 13 residues long. Germline assignment: CDR1 SGHTA and CDR2 FQGNSA. CDR3 nucleotides: TGTGCCAGCAGCTTCACAACTAATGAAAAACTGTTTTTT. Translation gives CASSFTTNEKLFF.

The chain joins TRBV5-1 to TRBJ2-5; D may be TRBD2 (5 bases). The germline V gene has CDR1 SGHRS and CDR2 YFSETQ. With 3 bases removed from V and 1 base from J, the gap between germline ends came to 10 bases. The CDR3 is 14 residues long. In DNA, the CDR3 is TGCGCCAGCAGCTCGGCGGGTACCCAAGAGACCCAGTACTTC. Translated: CASSSAGTQETQYF.

J is TRBJ2-2 and V is TRBV18, with 7 bases matching TRBD1. The CDR3 has 16 amino acids. CDR1 is KGHSH, CDR2 LQKENI, per germline. Losses at the gene ends were 3 bases for V and 4 bases for J; bases not matched to a gene: 8. This CDR3 reads CASSPSSTGVTGELFF. DNA of the CDR3: TGTGCCAGCTCACCTTCGTCCACAGGGGTCACCGGGGAGCTGTTTTTT.

This sequence joins TRBV7-2 and TRBJ2-3, with D perhaps matching TRBD2 (5 bases). There are 12 residues in the CDR3. Germline V gives CDR1 SGHTA, CDR2 FQGNSA. Trimming shortened V by 4 bases and J by 8 bases, and 10 bases separated the two germline ends. In DNA, the CDR3 is TGTGCCAGCAGCTCTCTAGCTGGTACGCAGTATTTT. Its protein product is CASSSLAGTQYF. The full variable domain, completed using reference TRBV7-2 and TRBJ2-3, is GAGVSQSPSNKVTEKGKDVELRCDPISGHTALYWYRQSLGQGLEFLIYFQGNSAPDKSGLPSDRFSAERTGGSVSTLTIQRTQQEDSAVYLCASSSLAGTQYFGPGTRLTVL.

The chain couples TRBV27 to TRBJ1-2, with D maybe TRBD1 (6 bases). Germline CDR1 reads MNHEY; CDR2 reads SMNVEV (reference sequence). V was trimmed by 8 bases and J by 1 base, leaving 11 bases between them. This CDR3 is 13 amino acids long. CDR3 coding DNA: TGTGCCAGCTCCCCGGACAGTAACTATGGCTACACCTTC. This gives the protein CASSPDSNYGYTF.

The gene calls are TRBV15 and TRBJ2-5; D perhaps matches TRBD2 (5 bases). This CDR3 region has 16 residues. Germline V CDR1 and CDR2: LNHNV, YYDKDF (reference sequence). Trimming pared 1 base from V and 1 base from J, leaving 13 bases between. CDR3 coding DNA: TGTGCCACCAGCAGAGTCGCCGAGGGTGGCCAAGAGACCCAGTACTTC. Protein product: CATSRVAEGGQETQYF. The full variable domain, completed using reference TRBV15 and TRBJ2-5, is DAMVIQNPRYQVTQFGKPVTLSCSQTLNHNVMYWYQQKSSQAPKLLFHYYDKDFNNEADTPDNFQSRRPNTSFCFLDIRSPGLGDTAMYLCATSRVAEGGQETQYFGPGTRLLVL.

This chain connects TRBV4-3 to TRBJ2-5, with 9 bases that match TRBD1. With V trimmed by 4 bases and J by 5 bases, 8 bases remained unmatched. Germline V gene lookup returns CDR1 LGHNA and CDR2 YSLEER. The CDR3 is 15 amino acids. The CDR3 reads CASSRTGQGFETQYF. DNA of the CDR3: TGCGCCAGCAGCCGCACGGGACAGGGATTCGAGACCCAGTACTTC.

The chain uses TRBV30 and TRBJ2-1; TRBD2 agrees at 7 bases. Per the germline V gene, CDR1 is GTSNPN and CDR2 is SVGIG (reference sequence). The CDR3 contains 16 residues. Losses at the gene ends were 0 bases for V and 4 bases for J; bases not matched to a gene: 9. The CDR3 region is CAWSVRTSGVYNEQFF. Here the CDR3 DNA reads TGTGCCTGGAGTGTGCGGACCAGCGGGGTTTACAATGAGCAGTTCTTC.

The chain uses TRBV6-6 and TRBJ2-7; 8 positions match TRBD2. In germline, CDR1 is MNHNY, CDR2 SVGAGI (reference sequence). The ends lost 7 bases at V and 4 bases at J; junction bases unmatched: 15. The CDR3 is 16 residues long. The CDR3 DNA sequence: TGTGCCAGCATACCAAGGGGCGGGGGGCAACCTTACGAGCAGTACTTC. Translated: CASIPRGGGQPYEQYF.

This chain links TRBV5-4 with TRBJ2-5; D gene uncertain. Germline V lookup: CDR1 SGHNT, CDR2 YYREEE (reference sequence). Trimming took 5 bases from V and 4 from J, leaving 12 bases between them. The CDR3 covers 13 residues. The CDR3 spells CASRDGLRETQYF. CDR3 in DNA: TGTGCCAGCAGGGACGGGTTGAGAGAGACCCAGTACTTC.

The chain employs TRBV9 and TRBJ1-1, with TRBD1 as a possible D gene (5 bases). Germline V lookup: CDR1 SGDLS, CDR2 YYNGEE. V was pared by 2 bases and J by 1 base, with 12 bases between. This CDR3 has 15 amino acids. CDR3 sequence: CASSVGGIGNTEAFF. CDR3 nucleotides: TGTGCCAGCAGCGTTGGGGGGATCGGGAACACTGAAGCTTTCTTT.

The chain is built from TRBV5-5 and TRBJ1-1, with D unclear. V was shortened by 0 bases and J by 0 bases, with 6 bases between the two germline ends. CDR1 SGHKS and CDR2 YYEKEE come from the germline V gene (reference sequence). The CDR3 has 14 amino acids. The CDR3 spells CASSLDIVNTEAFF. CDR3 sequence (DNA): TGTGCCAGCAGCTTGGACATTGTGAACACTGAAGCTTTCTTT.

The CDR3 sequence: CASSSGQGKTDTQYF. CDR3 bases: TGCGCCAGCAGCTCCGGACAGGGGAAGACAGATACGCAGTATTTT. The V gene is TRBV5-1, the J gene TRBJ2-3, with 9 bases identical to TRBD1. Germline V gene data show CDR1 as SGHRS and CDR2 as YFSETQ. The CDR3 totals 15 residues. V lost 3 bases, J lost 3 bases, and 5 bases stayed unmatched.

This chain links TRBV10-3 with TRBJ1-2; D remains unclear. Germline lookup yields CDR1 ENHRY and CDR2 SYGVKD. V was trimmed by 8 bases and J by 3 bases, leaving 19 bases between them. This CDR3 has 15 residues. CDR3 nucleotide sequence: TGTGCCATCTCAAGCGTCGCCTCGTCAGACTATGGCTACACCTTC. Translating gives CAISSVASSDYGYTF.

The rearrangement joins TRBV15 to TRBJ2-7; 8 bases line up with TRBD1. Germline lookup yields CDR1 LNHNV and CDR2 YYDKDF (reference sequence). The CDR3 is made up of 15 amino acids. The V segment lost 5 bases and the J segment 4 bases; nucleotides outside the gene matches: 10. The CDR3 loop reads CATSERGQVRYEQYF. CDR3 DNA sequence: TGTGCCACCAGCGAAAGGGGACAGGTTCGTTACGAGCAGTACTTC.

The rearrangement joins TRBV11-1 to TRBJ2-7; 7 nucleotides agree with TRBD1. Trimming cost V 4 bases and J 8 bases; bases outside gene matches: 14. Germline-derived CDR1 and CDR2 are SGHAT and FQDESV (reference sequence). The CDR3 is 15 residues long. The CDR3 loop is CASSSTQGQPRKQYF. The CDR3 bases are TGTGCCAGCAGCTCCACTCAGGGACAGCCGAGAAAGCAGTACTTC.

The J gene is TRBJ2-1, the V gene TRBV5-1; D is possibly TRBD2 (6 bases). Germline lookup yields CDR1 SGHRS and CDR2 YFSETQ. The V gene lost 0 bases and the J gene lost 8 bases, with 15 bases spanning the gap. The length of the CDR3 is 15 residues. The CDR3 region has the DNA TGCGCCAGCAGCTTGGAATTCCCATCGGGGGATGAGCAGTTCTTC. It is translated as CASSLEFPSGDEQFF.

This clone showed up many times. This chain links TRBV28 with TRBJ1-2, with D possibly being TRBD1 (5 bases). The CDR3 covers 14 residues. Germline-derived CDR1 and CDR2 are MDHEN and SYDVKM. Trimming took 1 base from V and 7 from J, leaving 13 bases between them. CDR3: CASSLSPGKSGYTF. The CDR3 nucleotides read TGTGCCAGCAGTTTATCTCCAGGGAAAAGTGGCTACACCTTC.

The rearrangement uses TRBV27 and TRBJ2-1; the match to TRBD1 covers 10 bases. Germline CDR1 MNHEY, CDR2 SMNVEV (reference sequence). The CDR3 is 17 amino acids. V shed 5 bases, J shed 3 bases, and the junction held 10 bases outside the gene matches. The CDR3 DNA is TGTGCCAGCAGTCCGATTTCAGGGACAGGGGTCTACAATGAGCAGTTCTTC. Protein: CASSPISGTGVYNEQFF.

The gene calls are TRBV5-1 and TRBJ2-1; D is possibly TRBD1 (6 bases). Trimming stripped 0 bases from V and 3 bases from J, with 10 bases between. Per the germline V gene, CDR1 is SGHRS and CDR2 is YFSETQ. The CDR3 spans 15 residues. CDR3 nucleotides: TGCGCCAGCAGCTTGGAAGGGGACATCTACAATGAGCAGTTCTTC. It specifies CASSLEGDIYNEQFF.

Many counts were recorded for this clone. V gene TRBV5-1 combines with J gene TRBJ1-3, with D uncertain. V was cut by 2 bases and J by 3 bases, with 6 bases left in between. This CDR3 comprises 13 residues. The V gene's germline CDR1 is SGHRS and CDR2 YFSETQ. Written as DNA, the CDR3 is TGCGCCAGCAGCTTCTACAGTGGAAACACCATATATTTT. It translates to CASSFYSGNTIYF. Combining the CDR3 with reference TRBV5-1 and TRBJ1-3 gives the whole variable domain KAGVTQTPRYLIKTRGQQVTLSCSPISGHRSVSWYQQTPGQGLQFLFEYFSETQRNKGNFPGRFSGRQFSNSRSEMNVSTLELGDSALYLCASSFYSGNTIYFGEGSWLTVV.

The CDR3, as DNA: TGTGCCAGCAGCTTGGAAAGAAGGACGCCCCAACGAGGCTACACCTTC. This encodes CASSLERRTPQRGYTF. The chain employs TRBV5-6 and TRBJ1-2; D call uncertain. This CDR3 spans 16 amino acids. Germline assignment: CDR1 SGHDT and CDR2 YYEEEE. Trimming pared 0 bases from V and 8 bases from J, leaving 20 bases between.

The chain links TRBV4-2 to TRBJ1-2; 10 bases fit TRBD1. CDR1 is LGHNA and CDR2 is YNFKEQ in the germline V gene. J lost 6 bases, V lost 0 bases, and 4 bases had no gene match. The CDR3 spans 15 residues. CDR3 in DNA: TGTGCCAGCAGCCAAGATAGGACAGGGGGACATGGCTACACCTTC. Protein product: CASSQDRTGGHGYTF.